This TCR beta chain appears in the sequencing data of a study of breast tumors, draining lymph nodes, adjacent tissues. The germline V and J ends were trimmed by 0 bases and 5 bases, with 8 bases remaining between them. The CDR3 is 13 amino acids. Germline V gives CDR1 LNHNV, CDR2 YYDKDF (reference sequence). Findings and limits, study-wide: That most tumor T cells come from lymph nodes remained unproven. Data fit most tumor T cells coming from lymph node, expanding in tumor. Tumor repertoires ranked between lymph nodes and nontumor tissue in diversity, with V and J gene preferences. Luminal-like breast cancer showed significantly greater tumor-nontumor repertoire similarity than basal-like breast cancer did.

Breast cancer patients provided tissue from their axillary draining lymph nodes. TCRdb analysed the multiplex PCR reads with MiXCR anew, one entry per CDR3 protein. The sample consists of 270,000 or so distinct CDR3 sequences, around 30% of them appearing once. At least ten counts were recorded for this clonotype. Its antigen is not known. The sample was axillary lymph node tissue. V is TRBV15 and J is TRBJ2-7; D gene ambiguous. The receptor's source is a female donor with breast cancer. Some clones in this sample may be carry-over from other donors' samples. CDR3 loop: CATSRDPEDEQYF. Here the CDR3 DNA reads TGTGCCACCAGCAGAGACCCAGAGGACGAGCAGTACTTC.